These T cell receptor beta chains were read from a single sample in a study of T-cell reconstitution after alpha-beta-depleted transplantation in children. One entry per CDR3 protein, called by TCRdb with MiXCR from the PCR reads. This sample has hundreds of thousands of distinct CDR3 sequences; around 12% occur once, and the top ten carry more than 5.5%. Sequenced here: PBMCs from the stem cell graft donor, sampled from the stem cell graft. The receptors were sampled from a human donor who donated a stem cell graft to a child with combined immunodeficiency. CDR3s include the opening cysteine and the closing phenylalanine or tryptophan. Each record gives: V gene, clone size, J gene, D gene, CDR3 protein, CDR3 DNA. A D gene is named only where the DNA matches it firmly. Expanded clones get a size class; other rows say once, few or many, or leave the size out.

>TRBV12-3/TRBV12-4|many|TRBJ1-5|-
CASSTLDSNQPQHF
TGTGCCAGCAGCACCCTGGATAGCAATCAGCCCCAGCATTTT
>TRBV12-3/TRBV12-4|many|TRBJ2-7|-
CASNEGGSYEQYF
TGTGCCAGCAATGAGGGAGGCTCCTACGAGCAGTACTTC
>TRBV6-5|few|TRBJ2-1|TRBD2
CASSYSAGEGNEQFF
TGTGCCAGCAGTTATAGCGCGGGAGAAGGCAATGAGCAGTTCTTC
>TRBV28|few|TRBJ1-2|TRBD1
CASSLLRDRINYGYTF
TGTGCCAGCAGTTTATTGAGGGACAGGATTAACTATGGCTACACCTTC
>TRBV7-9|few|TRBJ2-7|TRBD2
CASRSGASYEQYF
TGTGCCAGCAGGAGCGGGGCCTCCTACGAGCAGTACTTC
>TRBV20-1|once|TRBJ1-5|-
CSARVVDGALISNQPQHF
TGCAGTGCTAGAGTGGTGGACGGAGCACTTATCTCCAATCAGCCCCAGCATTTT
>TRBV29-1|-|TRBJ1-2|-
CSVENRVSNYGYTF
TGCAGCGTTGAGAACAGGGTCTCTAACTATGGCTACACCTTC
>TRBV12-3/TRBV12-4|few|TRBJ1-4|-
CASSLSSASLEKLFF
TGTGCCAGCAGTTTATCTTCGGCGAGTCTGGAAAAACTGTTTTTT
>TRBV25-1|few|TRBJ1-2|-
CASSELTGYGYTF
TGTGCCAGCAGTGAATTAACAGGGTATGGCTACACCTTC
>TRBV2|few|TRBJ2-3|-
CASSEVGRVGQYF
TGTGCCAGCAGTGAAGTAGGCCGCGTTGGGCAGTATTTT
>TRBV5-1|many|TRBJ2-7|-
CASSLGEATSYEQYF
TGCGCCAGCAGCCTCGGTGAGGCTACGTCCTACGAGCAGTACTTC
>TRBV12-5|-|TRBJ2-4|-
CASGLVFSTGKTNIQYF
TGTGCTAGTGGTTTGGTTTTTTCGACGGGAAAAACAAACATTCAGTACTTC
>TRBV4-2|few|TRBJ1-1|-
CASSQGPGTEAFF
TGTGCCAGCAGCCAAGGACCTGGGACTGAAGCTTTCTTT
>TRBV7-2|few|TRBJ2-3|-
CASSTSGTRTDTQYF
TGTGCCAGCAGTACCTCAGGCACTCGCACAGATACGCAGTATTTT
>TRBV5-6|-|TRBJ1-5|TRBD1
CASSKGTGANNQPQHF
TGTGCCAGCAGCAAAGGAACAGGGGCGAACAATCAGCCCCAGCATTTT
>TRBV12-3/TRBV12-4|few|TRBJ1-5|-
CASSLQFQPQHF
TGTGCCAGCAGTTTGCAGTTCCAGCCCCAGCATTTT
>TRBV18|few|TRBJ1-4|-
CASSQNPKTEKLFF
TGTGCCAGCTCCCAGAACCCTAAGACGGAAAAACTGTTTTTT
>TRBV4-3|few|TRBJ2-7|-
CASSQGEGSYYEQYF
TGCGCCAGCAGCCAAGGCGAGGGCTCCTACTACGAGCAGTACTTC
>TRBV11-2|-|TRBJ2-1|TRBD1
CASSLVTDLGGRHYNEQFF
TGTGCCAGCAGCTTAGTAACCGACTTAGGGGGCCGACACTACAATGAGCAGTTCTTC
>TRBV6-2/TRBV6-3|few|TRBJ2-7|TRBD2
CASSRLAGQYEQYF
TGTGCCAGCAGCCGACTAGCGGGTCAGTACGAGCAGTACTTC
>TRBV29-1|many|TRBJ2-6|-
CSVFTWDGGSGANVLTF
TGCAGCGTCTTTACCTGGGACGGCGGATCTGGGGCCAACGTCCTGACTTTC
>TRBV27|many|TRBJ2-2|TRBD2
CASSLRGANTGELFF
TGTGCCAGCAGTTTACGGGGGGCGAACACCGGGGAGCTGTTTTTT
>TRBV11-3|-|TRBJ2-7|-
CASSLGGQLNEQYF
TGTGCCAGCAGCTTAGGCGGACAGCTCAACGAGCAGTACTTC
>TRBV7-9|many|TRBJ2-1|TRBD2
CASSLLAGRGEQFF
TGTGCCAGCAGCTTATTAGCGGGGCGGGGTGAGCAGTTCTTC
>TRBV30|-|TRBJ1-5|-
CAWRDRSNQPQHF
TGTGCCTGGAGAGACCGAAGCAATCAGCCCCAGCATTTT
>TRBV30|-|TRBJ2-2|-
CAWSVRGPGELFF
TGTGCCTGGAGTGTACGTGGTCCCGGGGAGCTGTTTTTT
>TRBV20-1|few|TRBJ2-7|TRBD2
CSAREASGGAYEQYF
TGCAGTGCTAGAGAGGCTAGCGGGGGGGCCTACGAGCAGTACTTC
>TRBV11-3|many|TRBJ2-5|TRBD1
CASSLFGQVQETQYF
TGTGCCAGCAGCTTGTTCGGACAGGTACAAGAGACCCAGTACTTC
>TRBV12-3/TRBV12-4|many|TRBJ2-3|-
CASSLMTDSDTQYF
TGTGCCAGCAGTCTGATGACAGATTCAGATACGCAGTATTTT
>TRBV12-3/TRBV12-4|few|TRBJ1-1|TRBD1
CASSRQGASTEAFF
TGTGCCAGCAGCAGACAGGGGGCAAGCACTGAAGCTTTCTTT
>TRBV20-1|-|TRBJ2-5|-
CSARLGTQYF
TGCAGTGCTAGACTTGGGACCCAGTACTTC
>TRBV29-1|many|TRBJ2-7|-
CSAESGSTYEQYF
TGCAGCGCTGAAAGCGGCAGCACCTACGAGCAGTACTTC
>TRBV7-2|few|TRBJ1-5|-
CASSLGWISNQPQHF
TGTGCCAGCAGCTTAGGCTGGATTAGCAATCAGCCCCAGCATTTT
>TRBV6-1|-|TRBJ1-1|-
CASGKGGLQNTEAFF
TGTGCCAGCGGCAAAGGGGGACTCCAGAACACTGAAGCTTTCTTT
>TRBV7-2|-|TRBJ1-2|-
CASSVDPLRGYGYTF
TGTGCCAGCAGCGTCGACCCACTTCGGGGCTATGGCTACACCTTC
>TRBV29-1|few|TRBJ2-2|TRBD1
CSADKGQGTGELFF
TGCAGCGCCGATAAGGGACAGGGTACCGGGGAGCTGTTTTTT
>TRBV6-2/TRBV6-3|few|TRBJ2-1|-
CASSYVPSVGQFF
TGTGCCAGCAGTTACGTCCCGTCGGTGGGGCAGTTCTTC
>TRBV6-1|-|TRBJ1-6|TRBD1
CASSEIETGAMSPLHF
TGTGCCAGCAGCGAGATAGAAACAGGGGCGATGTCACCCCTCCACTTT
>TRBV12-3/TRBV12-4|many|TRBJ1-5|-
CASSSEGNQPQHF
TGCGCCAGCAGCTCAGAGGGCAATCAGCCCCAGCATTTT
>TRBV6-5|many|TRBJ2-7|-
CASNSKGLTYEQYF
TGTGCCAGCAATTCGAAGGGGCTCACCTACGAGCAGTACTTC
>TRBV7-2|-|TRBJ1-1|-
CASSLGAKQNTEAFF
TGTGCCAGCAGCTTAGGCGCGAAGCAGAACACTGAAGCTTTCTTT
>TRBV13|-|TRBJ2-7|-
CASSPPGPITEQYF
TGTGCCAGCAGCCCCCCGGGACCGATAACGGAGCAGTACTTC
>TRBV5-6|few|TRBJ1-4|-
CASSLTRNYNEKLFF
TGTGCCAGCAGCTTGACTAGGAATTATAATGAAAAACTGTTTTTT
>TRBV6-1|-|TRBJ2-2|-
CASSLGSLRAWELFF
TGTGCCAGCAGCCTAGGGAGTTTGAGGGCCTGGGAGCTGTTTTTT
>TRBV9|few|TRBJ1-1|TRBD1
CASSKSTGGIDNTEAFF
TGTGCCAGCAGCAAATCCACAGGGGGCATAGATAACACTGAAGCTTTCTTT
>TRBV25-1|many|TRBJ2-7|TRBD1
CASSEYKGQGNNEQYF
TGTGCCAGCAGTGAATATAAGGGACAGGGCAATAACGAGCAGTACTTC
>TRBV12-3/TRBV12-4|many|TRBJ2-1|-
CASSSGHPNEQFF
TGTGCCAGCAGTTCTGGCCATCCCAATGAGCAGTTCTTC
>TRBV18|-|TRBJ2-6|TRBD1
CASSSPGQGDGANVLTF
TGTGCCAGCTCATCCCCGGGACAGGGGGATGGGGCCAACGTCCTGACTTTC
>TRBV7-9|few|TRBJ2-3|-
CASSFSGAGYTQYF
TGTGCCAGCAGCTTCTCGGGGGCGGGGTATACGCAGTATTTT
>TRBV5-1|-|TRBJ1-2|-
CASSDPAGAQDYGYTF
TGCGCCAGCAGCGACCCTGCAGGGGCCCAAGACTATGGCTACACCTTC
>TRBV6-1|-|TRBJ1-2|-
CASSSHPFGGYTF
TGTGCCAGCAGCTCCCATCCTTTTGGGGGCTACACCTTC
>TRBV7-9|many|TRBJ1-1|-
CASSLAQNTEAFF
TGTGCCAGCAGCTTAGCCCAGAACACTGAAGCTTTCTTT
>TRBV6-2/TRBV6-3|many|TRBJ2-4|-
CASTSGVDIQYF
TGTGCCAGCACCTCAGGGGTAGACATTCAGTACTTC
>TRBV20-1|many|TRBJ2-1|-
CSARDQQGLDEQFF
TGCAGTGCTAGAGATCAGCAGGGACTGGATGAGCAGTTCTTC
>TRBV19|-|TRBJ2-3|-
CASSIDHAGGTDTQYF
TGTGCCAGTAGTATAGATCATGCAGGGGGCACAGATACGCAGTATTTT